The present T cell receptor (beta chain) was sequenced within a study of CD8 T cells in Susac syndrome (dated 2019 in TCRdb). As for the study more broadly: Of the Susac syndrome patients who were sequenced, fewer than ten were in clinical remission while five or six had clinically active disease. At blood withdrawal, Susac syndrome patients were either therapy-naive, taking corticosteroids (in some cases with IVIg as well), or taking IVIg alone. The study used repertoire sequencing to test whether antigen drove CD8+ T cell activation and differentiation in Susac syndrome.

According to the germline V gene (reference sequence), CDR1 reads SGHKS and CDR2 reads YYEKEE. V trim: 2 bases; J trim: 4 bases; unmatched bases: 0. Measured from the cysteine to the phenylalanine, the CDR3 is 14 residues long. CDR3 DNA is the only sequence kept; it has 42 bases, read in frame from the first base. This clonotype was seen a few times. The antigen this receptor binds is unknown. No base qualities exist here, and no much larger clone lies one base off it. Results the study describes overall, beyond this receptor: The TCR sequencing and HLA analysis was acknowledged to have included a relatively small number of individuals. In the CD4+ T cell repertoire of Susac syndrome patients, clonal expansion was not detected.

RNA was extracted using the RNeasy kit, and roughly 0.45 to 1 ug of the RNA was reverse transcribed with random hexamers. TCR beta CDR3 regions were amplified with the immunoSEQ multiplex PCR assay covering 54 Vbeta and 13 Jbeta segments. PCR amplification bias was corrected by using a synthetic template baseline for primer optimization and computational correction. As for how the authors treated the data: Reads were annotated to V, D and J genes according to IMGT and were analyzed with immunoSEQ Analyzer, with only productive sequences retained. Clonality was calculated as one minus the Shannon entropy normalized by log2 of the number of productive unique sequences. For each patient and control, public and private clones were evaluated within the 100 most prevalent clones. A clone was defined as Susac-specific if it was absent from the healthy and MS cohorts, from 1052 published viral clones and from other ImmuneACCESS disease sequences. TCRdb handled the public reads itself, with Q25 trimming in fastp and clone calling in MiXCR, and kept productive beta chains. Each entry merges the rows of one CDR3 protein and shows their most common DNA and genes. Clone size and V and J calls follow TCRdb, not the original study. Across this sample there are about 140,000 distinct CDR3 sequences, with 95% seen only once. Together, the top ten hold about 0.14% of the sample.

Peripheral blood CD8+ and CD4+ T cells from healthy donors, Susac syndrome patients and multiple sclerosis patients were profiled using high-throughput TCR beta sequencing. The Susac syndrome patients fulfilled recently defined diagnostic criteria for either definite or probable disease. Bulk CD8+ and CD4+ T cells were purified by magnetic negative isolation, while CD8+ TEMRA cells were enriched using FACS. Blood was collected in EDTA tubes and processed within 24 hours, with PBMCs isolated through density gradient centrifugation. PBMCs destined for TCR sequencing were cryopreserved in liquid nitrogen and later thawed in a 37 °C water bath. The sorted or isolated CD4+, CD8+ and CD8+ TEMRA cells had a purity of 90% or higher.

The sequence links TRBV5-5 to TRBJ2-3, and TRBD2 aligns with 11 junction nucleotides. The sequence was obtained from a human donor with Susac syndrome. Material for sequencing was CD4+ T cells from PBMCs. The DNA is TGTGCCAGCAGCTTTAGCGGGGGGGCAGATACGCAGTATTTT. Translated, this is CASSFSGGADTQYF.